The rows below give T cell receptor beta chains drawn from one sample of a study of blood T cell repertoires in COVID-19. The assay was immunoSEQ multiplex PCR, and TCRdb's table has in-frame clones only and misses some. Here the sample spans around 120,000 clones, almost 90% being singletons. Sample: peripheral blood. These receptors were taken from a woman aged 60-75 years with COVID-19, enrolled during active disease. CDR3s include the opening cysteine and the closing phenylalanine or tryptophan. Each record gives: V gene, D gene, J gene, clone size, CDR3 DNA, CDR3 protein. D genes are given only for firm matches. Some rows have no size entry. The others give once, few or many, or a class for an expanded clone.

v_gene: TRBV10-3
d_gene: TRBD1
j_gene: TRBJ1-1
abundance: -
CDR3nt: TGTGCCATCAGTGACAGGGGGCGCTATGGCACTGAAGCTTTCTTT
CDR3aa: CAISDRGRYGTEAFF

v_gene: TRBV5-4
d_gene: TRBD1
j_gene: TRBJ1-2
abundance: -
CDR3nt: TGTGCCAGCAGCTCGGGACAGCCTAACTATGGCTACACCTTC
CDR3aa: CASSSGQPNYGYTF

v_gene: TRBV10-2
d_gene: -
j_gene: TRBJ2-6
abundance: -
CDR3nt: TGCGCCAGCGGGGGGGCAGGGGAAGCCCCTGGGGCCAACGTCCTGACTTTC
CDR3aa: CASGGAGEAPGANVLTF

v_gene: TRBV5-1
d_gene: TRBD1
j_gene: TRBJ1-1
abundance: -
CDR3nt: TGCGCCAGCAGCACCCCGACAGGGGGGGGCACTGAAGCTTTCTTT
CDR3aa: CASSTPTGGGTEAFF

v_gene: TRBV9
d_gene: -
j_gene: TRBJ1-1
abundance: once
CDR3nt: TGTGCCAGCAGCCCCAGATCGGGCACTGAAGCTTTCTTT
CDR3aa: CASSPRSGTEAFF

v_gene: TRBV9
d_gene: -
j_gene: TRBJ2-5
abundance: -
CDR3nt: TGTGCCAGCAGCGTTTCGGGGGTCGGGGAGACCCAGTACTTC
CDR3aa: CASSVSGVGETQYF

v_gene: TRBV7-2
d_gene: TRBD2
j_gene: TRBJ2-2
abundance: -
CDR3nt: TGTGCCAGCAGCTTAGCTTTCGGCGGGGGGGCTCTTTCTCCGAACACCGGGGAGCTGTTTTTT
CDR3aa: CASSLAFGGGALSPNTGELFF

v_gene: TRBV15
d_gene: -
j_gene: TRBJ2-3
abundance: -
CDR3nt: TGTGCCACCAGCAGAGATGGCGGGTTCAGCACAGATACGCAGTATTTT
CDR3aa: CATSRDGGFSTDTQYF

v_gene: TRBV4-2
d_gene: TRBD1
j_gene: TRBJ1-3
abundance: -
CDR3nt: TGTGCCAGCAGCCATTCAGAACTACGCGGGACAGTCTCTGGAAACACCATATATTTT
CDR3aa: CASSHSELRGTVSGNTIYF

v_gene: TRBV5-6
d_gene: -
j_gene: TRBJ1-1
abundance: -
CDR3nt: TGTGCCAGCAGCTTGGCCCAGATTATGAACACTGAAGCTTTCTTT
CDR3aa: CASSLAQIMNTEAFF

v_gene: TRBV9
d_gene: -
j_gene: TRBJ1-2
abundance: -
CDR3nt: TGTGCCAGCAGCGTAGTGGACAGCTATGGCTACACCTTC
CDR3aa: CASSVVDSYGYTF

v_gene: TRBV7-9
d_gene: -
j_gene: TRBJ1-2
abundance: once
CDR3nt: TGTGCCAGCAGCCGATCCGACAAACCCTCTTCCTACACCTTC
CDR3aa: CASSRSDKPSSYTF

v_gene: TRBV11-2
d_gene: -
j_gene: TRBJ2-1
abundance: -
CDR3nt: TGTGCCAGCAGCTTAAGCATTCGGTCCTACAATGAGCAGTTCTTC
CDR3aa: CASSLSIRSYNEQFF